This T cell receptor (beta chain) was obtained from a study of shared clonotypes between healthy human individuals. Study overall: The study enrolled a couple of women and a few men aged 18 to 49.

When replicate PCRs were run on sorted subsets, they used 150 to 200 ng DNA, about 31,000 T cell genomes. Data came from immunoSEQ multiplex PCR; TCRdb stores just in-frame clones and leaves some out. Here the sample spans approximately 2.5 million clones, over 85% being singletons. Germline V gene lookup returns CDR1 MNHEY and CDR2 SVGAGI. The CDR3 is 12 residues long. Study-wide points: It was observed that 5% to 6% of naive CD4 clonotypes were shared across several donors.

A word on this clone: The antigen is unknown.

The sample consisted of naive CD4+ T cells from PBMCs. Subset meaning: CD45RA+ positively selected. The origin of this receptor is a man aged 18 to 35 in good health. Some clones in this sample may be carry-over from other donors' samples. This chain connects TRBV6-5 to TRBJ1-5; D remains ambiguous. CDR3 sequence (DNA): TGTGCAGCCGGGCCCTCGCATCAGCCCCAGCATTTT. Its protein is CAAGPSHQPQHF.